These 25 T cell receptor beta chains were sequenced from one sample in a study of radiotherapy plus CTLA-4 blockade in lung cancer. The repertoire was sequenced with immunoSEQ multiplex PCR; TCRdb's copy has only in-frame clones and lacks some. The sample has approximately 100,000 clones, around 86% seen once. Material: peripheral blood, obtained from a patient treated with radiotherapy plus ipilimumab. The receptors come from a human donor with non-small cell lung cancer who had a partial response to radiotherapy plus ipilimumab.

J is TRBJ1-2 and V is TRBV15, with no clear D. The CDR3 contains 12 residues. V was shortened by 0 bases and J by 9 bases, with 8 bases between the two germline ends. CDR1 is LNHNV, CDR2 YYDKDF, per germline (reference sequence). Here the CDR3 DNA reads TGTGCCACCAGCAGAGATCAGATCAGCTACACCTTC. The encoded protein is CATSRDQISYTF.

CDR3 nucleotides: TGTGCCAGCAGCTTGCGGGGAAACACCATATATTTT. It translates to CASSLRGNTIYF. The chain couples TRBV5-4 to TRBJ1-3, with D uncertain. Per germline, CDR1 SGHNT and CDR2 YYREEE (reference sequence). The CDR3 loop spans 12 amino acids. V was shortened by 1 base and J by 4 bases, with 3 bases between the two germline ends.

J is TRBJ2-1 and V is TRBV7-3; D remains unclear. V was clipped by 4 bases and J by 5 bases, with 12 bases between them. This CDR3 is built from 14 residues. Germline V gene sequence: CDR1 SGHTA, CDR2 FQGTGA. In DNA, the CDR3 is TGTGCCAGCAGCTACCGGAGCCACGACAATGAGCAGTTCTTC. It yields the protein CASSYRSHDNEQFF. The full variable domain, completed using reference TRBV7-3 and TRBJ2-1, is GAGVSQTPSNKVTEKGKYVELRCDPISGHTALYWYRQSLGQGPEFLIYFQGTGAADDSGLPNDRFFAVRPEGSVSTLKIQRTERGDSAVYLCASSYRSHDNEQFFGPGTRLTVL.

This clone came up a few times. The chain employs TRBV30 and TRBJ2-7; 7 positions match TRBD2. V shed 0 bases, J shed 2 bases, and the junction held 4 bases outside the gene matches. The CDR3 is 14 amino acids. Germline CDR1 reads GTSNPN; CDR2 reads SVGIG (reference sequence). CDR3 amino acids: CAWSVGGRAYEQYF. The CDR3, as DNA: TGTGCCTGGAGTGTGGGGGGGAGGGCCTACGAGCAGTACTTC.

The genes are TRBV13 and TRBJ2-2, with 13 bases identical to TRBD2. Germline lookup yields CDR1 PRHDT and CDR2 FYEKMQ (reference sequence). The CDR3 has 16 amino acids. V was clipped by 5 bases and J by 8 bases; unmatched bases: 8. The CDR3 DNA reads as TGTGCCAGCAGCGGGAGGACTAGCGGGAGAGCAGGGGAGCTGTTTTTT. It encodes CASSGRTSGRAGELFF. The full variable domain, rest sourced from reference TRBV13 and TRBJ2-2, is AAGVIQSPRHLIKEKRETATLKCYPIPRHDTVYWYQQGPGQDPQFLISFYEKMQSDKGSIPDRFSAQQFSDYHSELNMSSLELGDSALYFCASSGRTSGRAGELFFGEGSRLTVL.

The chain carries TRBV5-1 and TRBJ2-4, with 7 nucleotides matching TRBD2. Germline V CDR1 and CDR2: SGHRS, YFSETQ. V lost 4 bases to trimming and J lost 3 bases; unmatched junction nucleotides: 7. This CDR3 is built from 15 residues. The CDR3 protein is CASSLGGGDKNIQYF. The CDR3, as DNA: TGCGCCAGCAGCCTGGGCGGGGGTGACAAAAACATTCAGTACTTC.

As for this clone: One end of the junction is discordant with germline, which a read error may explain. The same CDR3 arises from other DNA sequences in this sample as well. The chain links TRBV7-3 to TRBJ2-2; tentatively, D is TRBD1 (7 bases). The V gene's germline CDR1 is SGHTA and CDR2 FQGTGA. CDR3 length equals 18 residues. CDR3 DNA sequence: TGTGCCAGCAGCCCCGCGATAAAGGGGGCGGGGAACACTGGGGAGCTGTTTTTT. Its protein product is CASSPAIKGAGNTGELFF.

The chain is built from TRBV5-6 and TRBJ1-4; TRBD1 matches 8 bases. After removal of 4 bases from V and 7 bases from J, the junction contained 9 bases not matched to a gene. Germline lookup yields CDR1 SGHDT and CDR2 YYEEEE. The CDR3 length is 15 residues. The CDR3 DNA follows: TGTGCCAGCAGCGCCTCGACAGGGGCAAGTGAAAAACTGTTTTTT. Residues: CASSASTGASEKLFF.

The chain couples TRBV4-1 to TRBJ2-4; the match to TRBD1 covers 8 bases. This CDR3 region has 18 residues. CDR1 and CDR2 from the germline V gene are MGHRA and YSYEKL. V was clipped by 0 bases and J by 0 bases; unmatched bases: 7. The CDR3 DNA follows: TGCGCCAGCAGCCAAGAGGTTCCAGGGGGCATAGCCAAAAACATTCAGTACTTC. Protein: CASSQEVPGGIAKNIQYF.

This sequence joins TRBV28 and TRBJ2-1; 7 bases align to TRBD2. CDR1 and CDR2 (germline): MDHEN, SYDVKM. V lost 8 bases to trimming and J lost 5 bases; unmatched junction nucleotides: 15. The CDR3 runs 16 residues. CDR3 region: CASGQSSLGRDNEQFF. The CDR3 DNA is TGTGCCAGCGGCCAATCTAGCCTAGGGAGGGACAATGAGCAGTTCTTC.

V is TRBV7-9 and J is TRBJ2-1; 10 bases line up with TRBD1. This CDR3 contains 15 residues. J was trimmed by 5 bases and V by 3 bases; bases with no gene match: 4. The germline CDR1 and CDR2 sequences are SEHNR and FQNEAQ (reference sequence). CDR3 amino acids: CASSFDRGRNNEQFF. CDR3 in DNA: TGTGCCAGCAGCTTCGACAGGGGGCGAAACAATGAGCAGTTCTTC.

A few counts support this clone. The chain links TRBV7-3 to TRBJ2-1, with TRBD2 identical over 11 bases. CDR1 and CDR2 (germline): SGHTA, FQGTGA. CDR3 size: 16 residues. Trimming at V came to 5 bases and at J to 7 bases, leaving 10 bases not matched to a gene. The CDR3: CASSPMGTSGGNEQFF. CDR3 sequence (DNA): TGTGCCAGCAGCCCCATGGGGACTAGCGGCGGGAATGAGCAGTTCTTC.

This clone was seen more than once but under ten times. The chain recombines TRBV15 with TRBJ2-1; the match to TRBD1 covers 9 bases. The V and J ends lost 1 base and 6 bases, in that order; junction bases with no gene match: 7. The germline CDR1 and CDR2 sequences are LNHNV and YYDKDF (reference sequence). This CDR3 has 16 residues. The CDR3 DNA follows: TGTGCCACCAGCAGAGGCGACAGGGGGGGCAGCAATGAGCAGTTCTTC. As protein: CATSRGDRGGSNEQFF.

In this sample, this clone turned up a few times. V is TRBV6-5 and J is TRBJ1-1; D may be TRBD1 (5 bases). V lost 0 bases and J lost 1, with 9 bases in between. CDR1 MNHEY and CDR2 SVGAGI come from the germline V gene. The CDR3 runs to 15 residues. The CDR3 DNA sequence: TGTGCCAGCAGTTACTCGTGGCAGGGGAACACTGAAGCTTTCTTT. Translated: CASSYSWQGNTEAFF.

The rearrangement joins TRBV18 to TRBJ1-5; TRBD1 matches 9 bases. There are 16 residues in the CDR3. V shed 2 bases and J 3 bases; nucleotides not matched to a gene: 5. Germline V gene lookup returns CDR1 KGHSH and CDR2 LQKENI. The DNA of the CDR3 is TGTGCCAGCTCACCAGTATGGACAGGGGTCAATCAGCCCCAGCATTTT. Protein product: CASSPVWTGVNQPQHF.

The gene calls are TRBV6-6 and TRBJ2-3; 7 nucleotides agree with TRBD2. The length of the CDR3 is 12 residues. Trimming took 5 bases from V and 9 from J; bases not matched to a gene: 5. The V gene's germline CDR1 is MNHNY and CDR2 SVGAGI (reference sequence). The CDR3 region is CASSAGLDTQYF. Here the CDR3 DNA reads TGTGCCAGCAGTGCAGGACTAGACACGCAGTATTTT.

The chain couples TRBV29-1 to TRBJ1-5; a possible D gene is TRBD1 (5 bases). Germline-derived CDR1 and CDR2 are SQVTM and ANQGSEA. Trimming took off 0 bases at V and 5 bases at J, with 8 bases between the two ends. The CDR3 spans 13 residues. The CDR3 sequence: CSVEDQGDQPQHF. The CDR3 DNA reads as TGCAGCGTTGAAGATCAAGGGGATCAGCCCCAGCATTTT.

The chain uses TRBV5-1 and TRBJ2-1, with 7 bases aligning to TRBD2. Germline-derived CDR1 and CDR2 are SGHRS and YFSETQ. The ends lost 1 base at V and 14 bases at J; junction bases unmatched: 12. The CDR3 has 14 residues. This chain's CDR3 is CASSLIPSGYPEFF. The CDR3 coding sequence is TGCGCCAGCAGCTTGATCCCTAGCGGCTACCCCGAGTTCTTC.

Notes on this clone: The same CDR3 can be traced to other DNA sequences in this sample. The CDR3 loop is CAWSVGGASYEQYF. CDR3 DNA: TGTGCCTGGAGTGTAGGAGGAGCCTCCTACGAGCAGTACTTC. V and J are TRBV30 and TRBJ2-7, with D possibly matching TRBD2 (5 bases). CDR1 is GTSNPN and CDR2 is SVGIG in the germline V gene (reference sequence). V lost 0 bases to trimming and J lost 0 bases, with 9 bases between them. The length of the CDR3 is 14 residues.

This clone was recorded once. This chain connects TRBV6-6 to TRBJ2-7, with TRBD1 matching 7 bases. V lost 0 bases to trimming and J lost 0 bases; unmatched junction nucleotides: 5. The CDR3 spans 16 residues. Germline CDR1 MNHNY, CDR2 SVGAGI (reference sequence). The CDR3 DNA reads TGTGCCAGCAGTTACTCGGGGGACAGACCCTCCTACGAGCAGTACTTC. It is translated as CASSYSGDRPSYEQYF.

The CDR3 DNA sequence: TGCGCCAGCAGCCAAGGACCCCTAGCGGGAGGAACAGATACGCAGTATTTT. Amino acids: CASSQGPLAGGTDTQYF. The genes are TRBV4-1 and TRBJ2-3, with TRBD2 matching 11 bases. Germline CDR1 MGHRA, CDR2 YSYEKL. This CDR3 comprises 17 residues. V was pared by 1 base and J by 3 bases, with 6 bases of the junction left unmatched.

This clone has only one observation. The rearrangement joins TRBV19 to TRBJ2-5; TRBD2 agrees at 8 bases. The junction had 5 bases not matched to a gene; V was cut back by 2 bases and J by 0 bases. The CDR3 covers 16 residues. The germline V gene encodes CDR1 LNHDA and CDR2 SQIVND (reference sequence). In nucleotides, the CDR3 is TGTGCCAGTAGTATATGGAGCGGGAGAAACCAAGAGACCCAGTACTTC. As protein: CASSIWSGRNQETQYF.

For the CDR3, the DNA is TGTGCCACCAGCAGAGATCAGGTGGGGACAGGGCGGGACGAGCAGTACTTC. Translating it yields CATSRDQVGTGRDEQYF. This sequence joins TRBV15 and TRBJ2-7; 9 bases map to TRBD1. The length of the CDR3 is 17 residues. Per germline, CDR1 LNHNV and CDR2 YYDKDF (reference sequence). Trimming at V came to 0 bases and at J to 5 bases, leaving 11 bases not matched to a gene.

Here the CDR3 DNA reads TGTGCCAGCAGTTACCTAGCGGGAGGCACCTACAATGAGCAGTTCTTC. As protein: CASSYLAGGTYNEQFF. The chain combines TRBV6-5 with TRBJ2-1; 11 nucleotides line up with TRBD2. Germline V gene sequence: CDR1 MNHEY, CDR2 SVGAGI. CDR3 length: 16 amino acids. J gave up 2 bases and V 2 bases, and 2 bases lay outside the gene matches.

The rearrangement joins TRBV7-7 to TRBJ2-7, with 8 bases identical to TRBD1. V lost 3 bases and J lost 3; bases outside the gene matches: 7. In germline, CDR1 is SSHAT, CDR2 FNYEAQ (reference sequence). The CDR3 sequence is 15 residues long. The CDR3 here is CASSLEQGGFYEQYF. The DNA for the CDR3 is TGTGCCAGCAGCTTGGAACAGGGGGGATTCTACGAGCAGTACTTC.